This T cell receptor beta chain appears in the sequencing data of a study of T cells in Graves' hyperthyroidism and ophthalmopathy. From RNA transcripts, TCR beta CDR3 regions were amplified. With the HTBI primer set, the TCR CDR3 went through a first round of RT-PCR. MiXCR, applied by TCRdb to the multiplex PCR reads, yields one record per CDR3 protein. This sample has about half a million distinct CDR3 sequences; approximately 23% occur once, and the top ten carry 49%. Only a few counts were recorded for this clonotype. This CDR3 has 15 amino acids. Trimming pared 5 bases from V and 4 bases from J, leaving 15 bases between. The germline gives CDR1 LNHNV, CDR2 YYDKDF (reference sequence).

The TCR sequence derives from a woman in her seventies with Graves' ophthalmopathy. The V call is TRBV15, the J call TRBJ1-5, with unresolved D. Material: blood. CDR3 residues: CATSAWEGRNQPQHF. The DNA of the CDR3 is TGTGCCACCAGCGCCTGGGAGGGCAGAAATCAGCCCCAGCATTTT.